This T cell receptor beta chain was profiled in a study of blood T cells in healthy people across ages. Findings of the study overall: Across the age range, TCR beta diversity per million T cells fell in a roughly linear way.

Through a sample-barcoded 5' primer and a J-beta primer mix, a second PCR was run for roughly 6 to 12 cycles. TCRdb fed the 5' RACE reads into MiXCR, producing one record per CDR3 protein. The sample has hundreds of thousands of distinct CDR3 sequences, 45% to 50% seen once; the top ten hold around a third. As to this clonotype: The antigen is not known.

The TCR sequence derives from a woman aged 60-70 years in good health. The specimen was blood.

The CDR3 loop reads CASSESGLAGDEQYF. CDR3 DNA sequence: TGTGCCAGCAGTGAAAGTGGGCTAGCGGGAGACGAGCAGTACTTC. The chain carries TRBV25-1 and TRBJ2-7, with 10 bases lining up with TRBD2. Unmatched junction bases numbered 6, after V lost 2 bases and J lost 5 bases. CDR1 and CDR2 from the germline V gene are MGHDK and SYGVNS. The CDR3 runs to 15 residues.